The rows below give T cell receptor beta chains drawn from one sample of a study of early T cells in non-severe SARS-CoV-2 infection. TCRdb fed the 5' RACE reads into MiXCR, producing one record per CDR3 protein. Here the sample spans tens of thousands of distinct CDR3 sequences, approximately 10% being singletons. The sequenced sample was whole blood, obtained at baseline. The receptors stem from an adult who was a healthcare worker with PCR-confirmed SARS-CoV-2 infection or an uninfected control (not recorded which). CDR3s leave out the opening cysteine and the closing phenylalanine or tryptophan.

j_gene,v_gene,CDR3aa
TRBJ1-2,TRBV28,ASSLRGALGYT
TRBJ2-3,TRBV2,ASRSDRTDTQY
TRBJ2-2,TRBV2,ASSRSGQRTGELF
TRBJ1-2,TRBV18,ASSPPDGSNYGYT
TRBJ2-7,TRBV12-3/TRBV12-4,ASLPGGASYEQY
TRBJ2-3,TRBV2,ASGQGASTDTQY
TRBJ2-7,TRBV21-1,ASSKAGGSGSSYEQY
TRBJ2-3,TRBV28,ASSFGEGLPSTDTQY
TRBJ1-5,TRBV12-2,ASRLVPYRDRSGSNQPQH
TRBJ2-1,TRBV5-8,ASIRDSGSSGTGEQF
TRBJ2-1,TRBV3-1,ASSRTGRSEQF
TRBJ2-3,TRBV19,ASSTQLSDTQY
TRBJ2-5,TRBV5-4,ASSFRGGGETQY
TRBJ1-2,TRBV7-9,ASTEKWTEDYGYT
TRBJ2-1,TRBV3-1,ASSPGRDPNEQF